This T cell receptor beta chain appears in the sequencing data of a study of T cell responses to AZD1222 COVID-19 vaccine. Study-wide results and limits: Possibly, clonal diversity was underestimated; donors were largely white British and included more females.

TCRdb keeps only in-frame clones here, not all; method: immunoSEQ multiplex PCR. This sample has 180,000 or so clones, with 85% to 90% found just once. A note on this clone: Its antigen is still unknown.

The germline V gene has CDR1 GTSNPN and CDR2 SVGIG (reference sequence). The ends were cut back, 0 bases at V and 3 bases at J, with 6 bases in the middle. The CDR3 contains 13 residues. The clonotype was recovered from an adult in good health. V gene TRBV30 combines with J gene TRBJ1-5; no clear D gene. The material sequenced was peripheral blood, taken on day 0 of AZD1222 vaccination. The CDR3 protein is CAWSVGINQPQHF. In DNA form, the CDR3 reads TGTGCCTGGAGTGTCGGGATCAATCAGCCCCAGCATTTT.